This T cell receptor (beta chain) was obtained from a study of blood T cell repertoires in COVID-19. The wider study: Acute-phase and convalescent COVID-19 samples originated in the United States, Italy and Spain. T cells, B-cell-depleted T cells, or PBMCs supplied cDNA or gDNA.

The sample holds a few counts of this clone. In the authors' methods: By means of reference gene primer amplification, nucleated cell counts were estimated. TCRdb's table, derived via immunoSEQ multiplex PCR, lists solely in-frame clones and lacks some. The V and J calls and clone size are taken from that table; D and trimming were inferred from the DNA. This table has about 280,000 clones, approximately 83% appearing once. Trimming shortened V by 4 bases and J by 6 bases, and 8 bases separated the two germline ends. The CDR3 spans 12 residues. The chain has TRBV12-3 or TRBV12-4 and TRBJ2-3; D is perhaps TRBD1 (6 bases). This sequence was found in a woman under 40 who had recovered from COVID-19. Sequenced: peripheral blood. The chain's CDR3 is CASSSQGDTQYF. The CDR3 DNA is TGTGCCAGCAGTTCCCAGGGGGATACGCAGTATTTT.